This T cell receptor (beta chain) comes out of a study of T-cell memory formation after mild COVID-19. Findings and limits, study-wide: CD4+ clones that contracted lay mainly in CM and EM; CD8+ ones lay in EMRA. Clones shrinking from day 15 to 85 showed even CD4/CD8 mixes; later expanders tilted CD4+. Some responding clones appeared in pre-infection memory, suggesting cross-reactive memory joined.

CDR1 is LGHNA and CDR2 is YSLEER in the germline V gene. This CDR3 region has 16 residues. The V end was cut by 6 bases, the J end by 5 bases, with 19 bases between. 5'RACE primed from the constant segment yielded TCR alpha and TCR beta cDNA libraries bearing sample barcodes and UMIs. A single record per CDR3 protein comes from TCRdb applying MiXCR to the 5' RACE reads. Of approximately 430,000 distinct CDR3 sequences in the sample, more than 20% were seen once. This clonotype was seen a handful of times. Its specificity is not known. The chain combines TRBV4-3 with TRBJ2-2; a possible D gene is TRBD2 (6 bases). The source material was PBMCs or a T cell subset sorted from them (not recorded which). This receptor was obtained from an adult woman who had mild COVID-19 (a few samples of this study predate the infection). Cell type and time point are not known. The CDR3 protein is CASRRLPGTSTGELFF. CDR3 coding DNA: TGCGCCAGCAGGCGGTTACCAGGGACTTCTACCGGGGAGCTGTTTTTT.